A single sample is the source of the 28 T cell receptor beta chains below, sequenced in a study of low-dose radiotherapy and immunotherapy resistance in tumors. TRAV- and TRBV-specific primers primed first-strand cDNA, covering alpha and beta chains. TCR amplification ran 20 PCR cycles using constant-region and V-primer adapter primers. Using its own MiXCR run on the reads, TCRdb lists one record per CDR3 protein. In the table there are roughly 40,000 distinct CDR3 sequences, 20% to 30% of which are singletons. Time point reported: after trial treatment. Treatment reported: LDRT plus nivolumab, ipilimumab, low-dose cyclophosphamide and aspirin (RACIN trial). The sample consisted of PBMCs, taken after low-dose radiotherapy plus immunotherapy. The receptors shown here come from a male donor with prostate cancer.

The chain uses TRBV27 and TRBJ2-4, with 10 bases matching TRBD2. Losses at the gene ends were 8 bases for V and 7 bases for J; bases not matched to a gene: 5. Per the germline V gene, CDR1 is MNHEY and CDR2 is SMNVEV (reference sequence). The CDR3 length is 13 residues. The CDR3 loop is CASLRAGGNIQYF. CDR3 nucleotide sequence: TGTGCCAGCTTACGAGCGGGAGGGAACATTCAGTACTTC.

This clonotype has ten or more counts. CDR3 nucleotides: TGTGCCAGCAGGCAGACAGGGAGAGACAATCAGCCCCAGCATTTT. It translates to CASRQTGRDNQPQHF. This chain connects TRBV6-5 to TRBJ1-5; 7 bases align to TRBD1. CDR1 MNHEY and CDR2 SVGAGI come from the germline V gene. J lost 3 bases, V lost 6 bases, and 8 bases had no gene match. The CDR3 length is 15 residues.

This clonotype was seen ten or more times. The J gene is TRBJ2-3, the V gene TRBV11-2; TRBD2 agrees at 8 bases. V shed 3 bases and J 1 base; nucleotides not matched to a gene: 3. Germline CDR1 is SGHAT and CDR2 is FQNNGV. The CDR3 covers 15 residues. CDR3 sequence: CASSFAAGGTDTQYF. DNA for the CDR3: TGTGCCAGCAGCTTTGCAGCGGGGGGCACAGATACGCAGTATTTT.

Many counts were recorded for this clonotype. The chain has TRBV18 and TRBJ1-5; TRBD1 might be the D (6 bases). The CDR3 sequence is 15 residues long. Germline V lookup: CDR1 KGHSH, CDR2 LQKENI. Trimming cost V 3 bases and J 1 base, with 10 bases left between them. The CDR3 coding sequence is TGTGCCAGCTCACCGACAGGTCACAGCAATCAGCCCCAGCATTTT. Translation gives CASSPTGHSNQPQHF.

This clonotype occurred many times. The V and J genes are TRBV29-1 and TRBJ1-1; maybe TRBD1 (6 bases). The CDR3 sequence is 11 residues long. CDR1 is SQVTM and CDR2 is ANQGSEA in the germline V gene. Trimming cost V 7 bases and J 0 bases, with 6 bases left between them. The CDR3 reads CSGTVNTEAFF. CDR3 nucleotides: TGCAGCGGGACAGTGAACACTGAAGCTTTCTTT. Variable domain in full (rest from reference TRBV29-1 and TRBJ1-1): SAVISQKPSRDICQRGTSLTIQCQVDSQVTMMFWYRQQPGQSLTLIATANQGSEATYESGFVIDKFPISRPNLTFSTLTVSNMSPEDSSIYLCSGTVNTEAFFGQGTRLTVV.

Ten or more counts support this clonotype. The CDR3 loop is CAWSVSGSNQPQHF. Here the CDR3 DNA reads TGTGCCTGGAGTGTATCGGGGTCGAATCAGCCCCAGCATTTT. The chain carries TRBV30 and TRBJ1-5; D gene uncertain. Looked up from germline, CDR1 is GTSNPN and CDR2 is SVGIG (reference sequence). Between the trimmed V and J ends, which lost 0 bases and 4 bases, there was a span of 10 bases. The CDR3 contains 14 residues.

This clonotype occurred a few times. J is TRBJ2-7 and V is TRBV10-3; TRBD1 aligns across 7 bases. Looked up from germline, CDR1 is ENHRY and CDR2 is SYGVKD. J was trimmed by 2 bases and V by 0 bases; bases with no gene match: 1. This CDR3 is built from 14 residues. The CDR3, as DNA: TGTGCCATCAGTGAGTCTCAGGGGGCCTACGAGCAGTACTTC. It translates to CAISESQGAYEQYF.

The table lists this clonotype with many counts. The J gene is TRBJ1-3, the V gene TRBV10-3, with 7 bases identical to TRBD1. Germline loops: CDR1 ENHRY, CDR2 SYGVKD. The junction had 14 bases not matched to a gene; V was cut back by 6 bases and J by 3 bases. The CDR3 loop spans 17 amino acids. CDR3 coding DNA: TGTGCCATCAGAACCAACCCCGACAGGGAGGGTGGAAACACCATATATTTT. Protein product: CAIRTNPDREGGNTIYF.

This clonotype was picked up many times. The chain carries TRBV5-4 and TRBJ2-5, with 7 bases fitting TRBD1. There are 15 residues in the CDR3. Germline V gene sequence: CDR1 SGHNT, CDR2 YYREEE (reference sequence). Losses at the gene ends were 0 bases for V and 4 bases for J; bases not matched to a gene: 6. Here the CDR3 DNA reads TGTGCCAGCAGCTTGGGGGACAGCCCAAGAGAGACCCAGTACTTC. Translated: CASSLGDSPRETQYF.

Ten or more counts support this clonotype. The chain couples TRBV11-2 to TRBJ2-1, with D possibly matching TRBD1 (5 bases). V lost 1 base and J lost 12, with 10 bases in between. Germline CDR1 is SGHAT and CDR2 is FQNNGV. This CDR3 is built from 12 residues. The CDR3, as DNA: TGTGCCAGCAGCTTAGGTGGGGCCGTGCAGTTCTTC. Amino acid sequence: CASSLGGAVQFF.

The V and J genes are TRBV11-2 and TRBJ2-6, with 11 bases that match TRBD2. The CDR3 sequence is 20 residues long. Germline lookup yields CDR1 SGHAT and CDR2 FQNNGV. The V and J ends lost 2 bases and 0 bases, in that order; junction bases with no gene match: 9. The chain's CDR3 is CASSLSASGGTLSGANVLTF. The CDR3 DNA reads TGTGCCAGCAGCTTATCAGCTAGCGGGGGGACCCTCTCTGGGGCCAACGTCCTGACTTTC.

The chain has TRBV18 and TRBJ2-7; D is ambiguous. Trimming stripped 6 bases from V and 4 bases from J, with 16 bases between. Germline-derived CDR1 and CDR2 are KGHSH and LQKENI. The CDR3 has 14 amino acids. This CDR3 reads CASSHSSPGYEQYF. DNA for the CDR3: TGTGCCAGCTCCCACTCAAGCCCAGGATACGAGCAGTACTTC.

At least ten counts were recorded for this clonotype. This chain joins TRBV2 and TRBJ2-3; TRBD2 agrees at 14 bases. V gave up 7 bases and J gave up 0 bases; unmatched junction bases: 6. Per germline, CDR1 SNHLY and CDR2 FYNNEI. This CDR3 is 17 amino acids long. CDR3 DNA sequence: TGTGCCAGCAAGGGACTAGCGGGGGCTCTCAGCACAGATACGCAGTATTTT. This encodes CASKGLAGALSTDTQYF.

About this clonotype itself: It is likely a read error: a sequence one base away is far more abundant. The chain joins TRBV4-1 to TRBJ2-1; TRBD2 matches at 9 bases. Germline CDR1 and CDR2: MGHRA and YSYEKL. This CDR3 comprises 14 residues. V shed 3 bases, J shed 10 bases, and the junction held 7 bases outside the gene matches. CDR3 amino acids: CASSQLAGTYEQFF. CDR3 coding DNA: TGCGCCAGCAGCCAGCTAGCGGGAACCTACGAGCAGTTCTTC.

This clonotype has just a few counts. The V gene is TRBV28, the J gene TRBJ2-1, with TRBD2 matching over 9 bases. V shed 6 bases, J shed 6 bases, and the junction held 9 bases outside the gene matches. This CDR3 is 15 amino acids long. In germline, CDR1 is MDHEN, CDR2 SYDVKM. The DNA for the CDR3 is TGTGCCAGCAGCTCGACCGGGACTAGCCCCAATGAGCAGTTCTTC. It is translated as CASSSTGTSPNEQFF.

The sample holds many counts of this clonotype. This chain joins TRBV3-1 and TRBJ2-3, with D possibly matching TRBD2 (5 bases). The CDR3 has 15 residues. Germline V CDR1 and CDR2: LGHDT, YNNKEL (reference sequence). The V end lost 5 bases, the J end lost 1 base, and 13 bases lay between the germline ends. CDR3 sequence reads: CASSIRGAGTDTQYF. The CDR3 region has the DNA TGTGCCAGCAGCATACGGGGAGCGGGCACAGATACGCAGTATTTT.

The J gene is TRBJ2-7, the V gene TRBV5-1; 7 bases line up with TRBD2. V shed 0 bases, J shed 3 bases, and the junction held 3 bases outside the gene matches. Germline loops: CDR1 SGHRS, CDR2 YFSETQ. The CDR3 length is 14 residues. The CDR3 region has the DNA TGCGCCAGCAGCTTGGCTCGGGGGGACTACGAGCAGTACTTC. Translating it yields CASSLARGDYEQYF.

This clonotype was seen ten or more times. The chain is built from TRBV20-1 and TRBJ1-5; 7 bases match TRBD1. The ends lost 1 base at V and 2 bases at J; junction bases unmatched: 5. Germline V lookup: CDR1 DFQATT, CDR2 SNEGSKA (reference sequence). This CDR3 is built from 15 residues. The CDR3 sequence is CSARVGQKGNQPQHF. DNA for the CDR3: TGCAGTGCTAGAGTGGGACAGAAGGGCAATCAGCCCCAGCATTTT.

This clonotype has just a few counts. The V gene is TRBV7-9, the J gene TRBJ1-5; D gene ambiguous. Trimming cost V 9 bases and J 2 bases, with 14 bases left between them. The CDR3 has 14 amino acids. Germline V CDR1 and CDR2: SEHNR, FQNEAQ (reference sequence). The CDR3 sequence is CASVRVPGNQPQHF. DNA for the CDR3: TGTGCCAGTGTTCGAGTCCCCGGCAATCAGCCCCAGCATTTT.

This clonotype was recorded at least ten times. The V and J genes are TRBV19 and TRBJ2-5; TRBD2 matches at 7 bases. CDR1 is LNHDA, CDR2 SQIVND, per germline (reference sequence). Trimming cost V 4 bases and J 5 bases; bases outside gene matches: 4. The CDR3 is 13 amino acids. CDR3: CASSRLAFETQYF. In nucleotides, the CDR3 is TGTGCCAGTAGTAGACTAGCTTTTGAGACCCAGTACTTC.

As for this clonotype: A far bigger clonotype differs at one base, so this is likely a read error. The genes are TRBV5-4 and TRBJ2-4; the D is unclear. The ends were cut back, 3 bases at V and 13 bases at J, with 17 bases in the middle. Germline CDR1 SGHNT, CDR2 YYREEE (reference sequence). This CDR3 region has 13 residues. CDR3 in amino acids: CASSWPLRNEQYF. In DNA form, the CDR3 reads TGTGCCAGCAGCTGGCCCCTACGTAATGAGCAGTACTTC.

The table lists this clonotype with many counts. This sequence joins TRBV10-3 and TRBJ1-3; D might be TRBD1 (6 bases). V was clipped by 6 bases and J by 0 bases, with 6 bases between them. CDR3 length: 13 residues. Germline V CDR1 and CDR2: ENHRY, SYGVKD. The CDR3 nucleotides read TGTGCCATCAGGGACAGCTCTGGAAACACCATATATTTT. Its translation is CAIRDSSGNTIYF.

At least ten counts were recorded for this clonotype. The V and J genes are TRBV11-2 and TRBJ2-1; tentative D call: TRBD2 (5 bases). Per germline, CDR1 SGHAT and CDR2 FQNNGV. Trimming pared 8 bases from V and 4 bases from J, leaving 12 bases between. This CDR3 has 13 residues. Written as DNA, the CDR3 is TGTGCCAGCCGTCCGGAGCGGTACAATGAGCAGTTCTTC. Encoded protein: CASRPERYNEQFF.

In its sample, this clonotype was seen many times. The J gene is TRBJ2-5, the V gene TRBV28; D is perhaps TRBD2 (6 bases). This CDR3 spans 15 amino acids. V lost 7 bases, J lost 1 base, and 16 bases lay in between. CDR1 is MDHEN, CDR2 SYDVKM, per germline. CDR3 DNA: TGTGCCAGCATCCCCTCCGGGAGATCCCAAGAGACCCAGTACTTC. Translated, it gives CASIPSGRSQETQYF.

This clonotype came up many times. This chain joins TRBV27 and TRBJ2-7; 8 bases match TRBD2. J lost 3 bases, V lost 0 bases, and 7 bases had no gene match. Germline V gives CDR1 MNHEY, CDR2 SMNVEV (reference sequence). This CDR3 has 16 residues. The CDR3 DNA reads as TGTGCCAGCAGTTTATCGTGGCGGGAGGCCTACTACGAGCAGTACTTC. It codes for CASSLSWREAYYEQYF.

With respect to this clonotype: A far larger clone is off by one base, so a read error is likely. The rearrangement links TRBV27 to TRBJ2-1, with 10 nucleotides matching TRBD1. V was pared by 4 bases and J by 10 bases, with 10 bases of the junction left unmatched. The CDR3 consists of 15 residues. The germline V gene encodes CDR1 MNHEY and CDR2 SMNVEV (reference sequence). CDR3 loop: CASSSAGQGLREQFF. In nucleotides, the CDR3 is TGTGCCAGCAGTTCCGCGGGACAGGGGCTTAGGGAGCAGTTCTTC.

About this clonotype itself: This likely stems from a read error, as it lies one base from a far larger clone. Since the CDR3 does not end with the conserved phenylalanine or tryptophan, this likely comes from a read error. The chain has TRBV6-1 and TRBJ2-3; the match to TRBD2 covers 7 bases. This CDR3 contains 15 residues. The germline V gene encodes CDR1 MNHNS and CDR2 SASEGT. CDR3 sequence: CASSGGAGYTDTQYY. The CDR3 DNA follows: TGCGCCAGCAGTGGGGGAGCGGGGTACACAGATACGCAGTATTAT.

This clonotype was seen repeatedly, ten times or more. The V call is TRBV5-1, the J call TRBJ2-7; 10 bases agree with TRBD2. CDR1 and CDR2 (germline): SGHRS, YFSETQ. V shed 5 bases, J shed 3 bases, and the junction held 2 bases outside the gene matches. The CDR3 loop spans 13 amino acids. The CDR3 DNA sequence: TGCGCCAGCAGTTCTAGCGGGGGCTACGAGCAGTACTTC. It specifies CASSSSGGYEQYF.